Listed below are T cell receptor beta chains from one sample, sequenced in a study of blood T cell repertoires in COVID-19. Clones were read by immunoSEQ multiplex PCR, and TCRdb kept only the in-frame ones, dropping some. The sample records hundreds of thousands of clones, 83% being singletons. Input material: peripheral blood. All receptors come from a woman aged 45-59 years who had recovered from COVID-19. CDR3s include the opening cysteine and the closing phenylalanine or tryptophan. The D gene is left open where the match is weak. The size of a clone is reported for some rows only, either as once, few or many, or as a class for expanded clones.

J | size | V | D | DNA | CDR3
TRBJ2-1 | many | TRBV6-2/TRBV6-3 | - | TGTGCCAGCGGCCCCTCATTAAGGGGGGGACCAGACTACAATGAGCAGTTCTTC | CASGPSLRGGPDYNEQFF
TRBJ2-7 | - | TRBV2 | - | TGTGCCTCGGCGATAGGAGTTTCCTACGAGCAGTACTTC | CASAIGVSYEQYF
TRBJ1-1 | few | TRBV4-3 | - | TGCGCCAGCAGCCAAGGCCGCAGGGGTCTTTGGGACACTGAAGCTTTCTTT | CASSQGRRGLWDTEAFF
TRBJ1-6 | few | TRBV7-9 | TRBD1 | TGTGCCAGCAGCCCCGGGGACAGGCTTAATTCACCCCTCCACTTT | CASSPGDRLNSPLHF
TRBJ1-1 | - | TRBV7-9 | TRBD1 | TGTGCCAGCAGCGGGACAGGGGGCACTGAAGCTTTCTTT | CASSGTGGTEAFF
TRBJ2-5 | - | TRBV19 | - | TGTGCCAGTAGTGTCGGGGGGCTTGTAGAGACCCAGTACTTC | CASSVGGLVETQYF
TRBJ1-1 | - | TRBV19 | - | TGTGCCAGTAGTATTCGCCGTCAGGGAACCAACACTGAAGCTTTCTTT | CASSIRRQGTNTEAFF
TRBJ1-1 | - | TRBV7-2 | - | TGTGCCAGCAGCTCCCCCGGTAGAGGGCTACACACTGAAGCTTTCTTT | CASSSPGRGLHTEAFF
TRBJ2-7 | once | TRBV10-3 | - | TGTGCCATCAGTGGCTACCCGGAGGACGAGCAGTACTTC | CAISGYPEDEQYF
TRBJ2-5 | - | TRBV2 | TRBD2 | TGTGCCAGCAGTGAAGCGCCGACTAGCGGGCACGAGACCCAGTACTTC | CASSEAPTSGHETQYF
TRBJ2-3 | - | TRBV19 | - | TGTGCCAGTAGTACGTCACATACGGAGAAGCAGTATTTT | CASSTSHTEKQYF
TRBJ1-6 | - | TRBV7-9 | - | TGTGCCTCACGCGTAGGGGGTAATAATTCACCCCTCCACTTT | CASRVGGNNSPLHF
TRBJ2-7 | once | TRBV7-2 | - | TGTGCCAGCAGCTTAGATCAGGGTCCCCTCTACGAGCAGTACTTC | CASSLDQGPLYEQYF
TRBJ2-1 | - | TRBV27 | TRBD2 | TGTGCCAGCAGTCTTACTAGCGGCGTCTACAATGAGCAGTTCTTC | CASSLTSGVYNEQFF
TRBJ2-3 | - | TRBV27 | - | TGTGCCAGCAGTTGGAGGGACTCCAGAGATACGCAGTATTTT | CASSWRDSRDTQYF
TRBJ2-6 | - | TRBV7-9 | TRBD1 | TGTGCCAAAGGACAGGGGACCTCTGGGGCCAACGTCCTGACTTTC | CAKGQGTSGANVLTF
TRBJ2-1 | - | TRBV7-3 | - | TGTGCCAGCAGCTCTAACAATGAGCAGTTCTTC | CASSSNNEQFF
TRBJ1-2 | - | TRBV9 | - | TGTGCCAGCAGCCCCTCACCGGGGGATACTGAAAGCTACACCTTC | CASSPSPGDTESYTF
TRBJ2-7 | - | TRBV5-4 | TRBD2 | TGTGCCAGCAGCCAAGGACTAGCGGGAGTTAACGAGCAGTACTTC | CASSQGLAGVNEQYF
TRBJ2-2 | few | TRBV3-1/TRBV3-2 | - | TGTGCCAGCAGCCAAGATTCGACGGGACTTTCCGGGGAGCTGTTTTTT | CASSQDSTGLSGELFF
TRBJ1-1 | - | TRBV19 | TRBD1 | TGTGCCAGTAGCCAGGGGGGTTCTGAAGCTTTCTTT | CASSQGGSEAFF
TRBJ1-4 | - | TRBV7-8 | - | TGTGCCAGCAGCTTGGGCCCTTTGGGTTCTAATGAAAAACTGTTTTTT | CASSLGPLGSNEKLFF
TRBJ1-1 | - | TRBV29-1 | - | TGCAGCGGAATCGGACACTTCAACACTGAAGCTTTCTTT | CSGIGHFNTEAFF
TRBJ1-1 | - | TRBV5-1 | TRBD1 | TGCGCCAGCACCCACAGCACCCAGACAGGGAAAGCTTTCTTT | CASTHSTQTGKAFF
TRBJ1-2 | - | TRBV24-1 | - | TGTGCCACCAAGGGGGAAAACTATGGCTACACCTTC | CATKGENYGYTF
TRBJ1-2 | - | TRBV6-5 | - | TGTGCCAGCGAGATCGGGCAGGGCTATGGCTACACCTTC | CASEIGQGYGYTF
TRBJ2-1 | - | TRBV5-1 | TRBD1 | TGCGCCAGCAGCCCCGACAGGGTGGAGTACAATGAGCAGTTCTTC | CASSPDRVEYNEQFF
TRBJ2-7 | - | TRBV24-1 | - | TGTGCCACCAGTGATCCCAGGAACGAGCAGTACTTC | CATSDPRNEQYF
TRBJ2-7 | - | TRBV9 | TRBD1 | TGTGCCAGCAGCGGACAGGGGGGACGGTACGAGCAGTACTTC | CASSGQGGRYEQYF
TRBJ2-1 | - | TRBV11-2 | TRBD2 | TGTGCCAGCACCGGATTGACTAGCGGGTACTCCTACAATGAGCAGTTCTTC | CASTGLTSGYSYNEQFF
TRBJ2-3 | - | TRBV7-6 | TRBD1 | TGTGCCAGCAGCACGCGGCGGGGGACAGGGGGCGGTAAAGATACGCAGTATTTT | CASSTRRGTGGGKDTQYF
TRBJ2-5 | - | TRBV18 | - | TGTGCCAGCTCACCACCGAACAGGCCGGCGGAGACCCAGTACTTC | CASSPPNRPAETQYF
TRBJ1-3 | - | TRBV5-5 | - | TGTGCCAGCAGCCCAAGGACAGATGGCACCATATATTTT | CASSPRTDGTIYF
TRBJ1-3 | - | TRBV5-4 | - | TGTGCCAGCAGCTCCGGACAAGGAAACACCATATATTTT | CASSSGQGNTIYF
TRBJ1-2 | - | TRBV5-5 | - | TGTGCCAGCAGCTTGGCGCCAGGGTCTAACTATGGCTACACCTTC | CASSLAPGSNYGYTF
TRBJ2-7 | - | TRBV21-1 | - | TGTGCCAGCAGCAAAGCCCCATACGAGCAGTACTTC | CASSKAPYEQYF
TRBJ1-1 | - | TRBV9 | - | TGTGCCAGCAGCCCCCGGCCGGGAAGAACTGAAGCTTTCTTT | CASSPRPGRTEAFF
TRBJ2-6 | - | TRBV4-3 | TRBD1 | TGCGCCAGCAGCCAAGGGACGGGACAGGGGTTCCCTGGGGCCAACGTCCTGACTTTC | CASSQGTGQGFPGANVLTF
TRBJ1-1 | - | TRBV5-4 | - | TGTGCCAGCAATGGACCGGGGGTGAGCACTGAAGCTTTCTTT | CASNGPGVSTEAFF
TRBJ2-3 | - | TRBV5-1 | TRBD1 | TGCGCCAGCAGCTTAGGACAGGGGACTAGCACAGATACGCAGTATTTT | CASSLGQGTSTDTQYF
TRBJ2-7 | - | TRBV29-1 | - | TGCAGCGTTGAAACAGGACCAGACTACGAGCAGTACTTC | CSVETGPDYEQYF
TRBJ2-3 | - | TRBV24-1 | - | TGTGCCACCAGTGATCCCGGGGGCACAGATACGCAGTATTTT | CATSDPGGTDTQYF
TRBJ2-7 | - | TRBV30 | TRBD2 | TGTGCCTGGCGACTAGCGGGGGCCTCCTACGAGCAGTACTTC | CAWRLAGASYEQYF
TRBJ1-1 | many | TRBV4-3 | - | TGCGCCAGCAGCCAACTCCAAGGGGGTGGGGAAGCTTTCTTT | CASSQLQGGGEAFF
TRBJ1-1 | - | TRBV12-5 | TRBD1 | TGTGCTAGTGGTTTGATTCAGGGGGCGGGCGACACTGAAGCTTTCTTT | CASGLIQGAGDTEAFF
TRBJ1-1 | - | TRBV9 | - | TGTGCCAGCAGCGTAATAGCTCACACTGAAGCTTTCTTT | CASSVIAHTEAFF
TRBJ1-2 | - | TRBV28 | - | TGTGCCAGCAGTTCGGTTGGCTACACCTTC | CASSSVGYTF
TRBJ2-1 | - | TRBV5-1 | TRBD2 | TGCGCCAGCAGCTGGCGGGGACTAGCGGGGGAAGAGGTCAATGAGCAGTTCTTC | CASSWRGLAGEEVNEQFF
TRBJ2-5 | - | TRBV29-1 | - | TGCAGCGTAGACACAGATGGGGGGAAGACCCAGTACTTC | CSVDTDGGKTQYF
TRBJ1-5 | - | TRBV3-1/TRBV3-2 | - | TGTGCCAGCAGCCCTACTCCCAATCAGCCCCAGCATTTT | CASSPTPNQPQHF
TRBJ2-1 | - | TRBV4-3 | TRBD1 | TGCGCCAGCAGCCAATGGACAGGGAGCGGTGAGCAGTTCTTC | CASSQWTGSGEQFF
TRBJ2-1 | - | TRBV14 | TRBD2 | TGTGCCAGCAGCCGAACTAGCGTGAGCAATGAGCAGTTCTTC | CASSRTSVSNEQFF
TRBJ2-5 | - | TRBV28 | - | TGTGCCACCTTACAAGAGACCCAGTACTTC | CATLQETQYF
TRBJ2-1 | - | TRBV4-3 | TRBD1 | TGCGCCAGCAGCCAAGCAGGGGGCAACAATGAGCAGTTCTTC | CASSQAGGNNEQFF
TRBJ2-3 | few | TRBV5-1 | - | TGCGCCAGCAGCTTGGCGGCGGGGTTGGTAACAGATACGCAGTATTTT | CASSLAAGLVTDTQYF
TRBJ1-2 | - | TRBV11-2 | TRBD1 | TGTGCCAGCAGCCCCCTCCAGACAGGGTCCGGCTACACCTTC | CASSPLQTGSGYTF